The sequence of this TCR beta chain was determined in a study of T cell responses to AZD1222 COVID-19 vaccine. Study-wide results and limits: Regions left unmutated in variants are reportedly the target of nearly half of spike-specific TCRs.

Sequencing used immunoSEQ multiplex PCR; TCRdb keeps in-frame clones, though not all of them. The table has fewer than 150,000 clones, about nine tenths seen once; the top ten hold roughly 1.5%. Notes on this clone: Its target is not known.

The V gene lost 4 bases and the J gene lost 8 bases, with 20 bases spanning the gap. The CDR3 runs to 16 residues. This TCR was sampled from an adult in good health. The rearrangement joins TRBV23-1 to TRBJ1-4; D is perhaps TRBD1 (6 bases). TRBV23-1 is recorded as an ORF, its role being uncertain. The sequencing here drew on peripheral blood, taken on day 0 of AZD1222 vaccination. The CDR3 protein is CASSPHGRDNGEKLFF. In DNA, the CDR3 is TGCGCCAGCAGTCCTCATGGGAGGGACAATGGGGAAAAACTGTTTTTT.